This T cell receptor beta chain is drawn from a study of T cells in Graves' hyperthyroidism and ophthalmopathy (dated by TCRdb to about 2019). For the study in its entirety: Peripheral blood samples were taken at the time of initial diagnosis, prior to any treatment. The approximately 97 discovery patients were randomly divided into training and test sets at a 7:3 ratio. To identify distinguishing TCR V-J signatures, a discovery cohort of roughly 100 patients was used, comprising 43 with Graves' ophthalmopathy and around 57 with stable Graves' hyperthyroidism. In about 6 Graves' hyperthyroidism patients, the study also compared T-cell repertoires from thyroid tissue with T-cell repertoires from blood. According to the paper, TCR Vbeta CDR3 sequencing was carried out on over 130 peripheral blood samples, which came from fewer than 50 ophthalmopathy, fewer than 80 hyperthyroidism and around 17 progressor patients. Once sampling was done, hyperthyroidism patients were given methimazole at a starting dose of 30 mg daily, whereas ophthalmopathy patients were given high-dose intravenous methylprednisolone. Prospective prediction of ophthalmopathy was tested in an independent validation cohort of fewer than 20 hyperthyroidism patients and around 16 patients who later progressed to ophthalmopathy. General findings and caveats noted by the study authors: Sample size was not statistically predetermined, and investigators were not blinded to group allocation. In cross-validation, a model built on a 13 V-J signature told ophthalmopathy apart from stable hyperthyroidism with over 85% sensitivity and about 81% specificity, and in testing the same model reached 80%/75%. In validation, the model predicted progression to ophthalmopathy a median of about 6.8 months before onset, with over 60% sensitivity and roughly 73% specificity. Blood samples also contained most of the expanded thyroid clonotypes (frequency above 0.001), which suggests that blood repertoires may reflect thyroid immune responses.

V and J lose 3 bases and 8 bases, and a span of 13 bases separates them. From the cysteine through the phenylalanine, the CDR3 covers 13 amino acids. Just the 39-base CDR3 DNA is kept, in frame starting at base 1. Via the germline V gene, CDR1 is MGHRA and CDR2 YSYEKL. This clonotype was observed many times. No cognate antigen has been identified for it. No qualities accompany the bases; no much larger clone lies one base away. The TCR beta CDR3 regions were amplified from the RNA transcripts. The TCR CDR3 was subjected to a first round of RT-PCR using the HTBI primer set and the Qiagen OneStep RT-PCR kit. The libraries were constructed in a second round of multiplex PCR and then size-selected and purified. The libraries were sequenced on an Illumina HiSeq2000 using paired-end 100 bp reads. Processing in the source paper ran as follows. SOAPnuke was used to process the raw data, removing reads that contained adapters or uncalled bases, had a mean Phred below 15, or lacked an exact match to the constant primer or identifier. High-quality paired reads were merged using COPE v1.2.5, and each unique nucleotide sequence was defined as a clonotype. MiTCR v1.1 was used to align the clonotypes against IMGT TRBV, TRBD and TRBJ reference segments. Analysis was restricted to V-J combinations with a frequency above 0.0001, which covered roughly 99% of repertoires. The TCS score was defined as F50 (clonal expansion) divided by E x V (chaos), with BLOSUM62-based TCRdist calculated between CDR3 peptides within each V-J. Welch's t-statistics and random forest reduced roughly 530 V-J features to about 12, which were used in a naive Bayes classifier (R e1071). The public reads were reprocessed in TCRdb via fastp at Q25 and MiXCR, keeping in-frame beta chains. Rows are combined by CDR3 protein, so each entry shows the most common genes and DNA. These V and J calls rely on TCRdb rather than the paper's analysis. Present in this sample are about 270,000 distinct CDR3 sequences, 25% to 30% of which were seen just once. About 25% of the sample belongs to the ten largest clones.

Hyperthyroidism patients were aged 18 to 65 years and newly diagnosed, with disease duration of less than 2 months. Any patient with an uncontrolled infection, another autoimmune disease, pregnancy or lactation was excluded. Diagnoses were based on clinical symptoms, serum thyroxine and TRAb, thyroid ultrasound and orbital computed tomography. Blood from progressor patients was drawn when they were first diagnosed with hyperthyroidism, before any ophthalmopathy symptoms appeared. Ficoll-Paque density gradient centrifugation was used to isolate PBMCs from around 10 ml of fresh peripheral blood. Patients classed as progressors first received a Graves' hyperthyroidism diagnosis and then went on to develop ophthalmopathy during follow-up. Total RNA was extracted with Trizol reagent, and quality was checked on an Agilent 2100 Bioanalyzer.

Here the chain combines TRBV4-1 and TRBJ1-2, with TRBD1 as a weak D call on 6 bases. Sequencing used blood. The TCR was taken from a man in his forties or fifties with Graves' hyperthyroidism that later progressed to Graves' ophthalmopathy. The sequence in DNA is TGCGCCAGCAGCCAGGGACAACTGATGGGCTACACCTTC. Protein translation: CASSQGQLMGYTF.